These 27 T cell receptor beta chains came from one sample sequenced in a study of shared clonotypes between healthy human individuals. Only in-frame clones appear in the TCRdb table, and some are missing; sequencing was by immunoSEQ multiplex PCR. In the table there are fewer than 550,000 clones, approximately 79% of which are singletons. Material: PBMCs. These receptors all stem from a woman in her thirties or forties in good health. Some clones in this sample may be carry-over from other donors' samples.

This clone has just a few counts. V and J are TRBV7-8 and TRBJ2-3; the match to TRBD1 covers 7 bases. Losses at the gene ends were 5 bases for V and 4 bases for J; bases not matched to a gene: 15. Germline loops: CDR1 SGHVS, CDR2 FQNEAQ. The CDR3 extends over 17 amino acids. CDR3: CASSRVGSGGVPDTQYF. CDR3 DNA sequence: TGTGCCAGCAGCCGGGTGGGTTCAGGGGGAGTCCCAGATACGCAGTATTTT.

This rearrangement joins TRBV7-9 to TRBJ2-1, with a possible D match to TRBD1 (6 bases). In germline, CDR1 is SEHNR, CDR2 FQNEAQ (reference sequence). The length of the CDR3 is 14 residues. V was clipped by 5 bases and J by 5 bases, with 13 bases between them. The CDR3 DNA is TGTGCCAGCAGCGCACAGGGTGGCCACAATGAGCAGTTCTTC. Its protein is CASSAQGGHNEQFF. Drawing the rest from reference TRBV7-9 and TRBJ2-1, the complete variable domain is DTGVSQNPRHKITKRGQNVTFRCDPISEHNRLYWYRQTLGQGPEFLTYFQNEAQLEKSRLLSDRFSAERPKGSFSTLEIQRTEQGDSAMYLCASSAQGGHNEQFFGPGTRLTVL.

This chain connects TRBV27 to TRBJ2-1; no reliable D call. Trimming stripped 0 bases from V and 2 bases from J, with 8 bases between. From germline, CDR1 is MNHEY and CDR2 SMNVEV (reference sequence). The CDR3 extends over 15 amino acids. The CDR3 reads CASSLSAHTYNEQFF. DNA for the CDR3: TGTGCCAGCAGTTTATCGGCGCATACCTACAATGAGCAGTTCTTC.

The chain has TRBV28 and TRBJ2-7; 7 bases fit TRBD2. CDR3 length: 15 residues. The trim removed 8 bases at V and 3 bases at J, leaving 13 bases unmatched. Germline CDR1 and CDR2: MDHEN and SYDVKM. CDR3: CASGTRASGLYEQYF. CDR3 bases: TGTGCCAGCGGGACCCGGGCTAGCGGACTCTACGAGCAGTACTTC.

This chain joins TRBV28 and TRBJ1-5; no reliable D call. Trimming left V 4 bases short and J 4 bases short, with 5 bases between. This CDR3 comprises 12 residues. Germline CDR1 MDHEN, CDR2 SYDVKM. The CDR3 reads CASSSRNQPQHF. The DNA of the CDR3 is TGTGCCAGCAGTTCTCGGAATCAGCCCCAGCATTTT. Using reference TRBV28 and TRBJ1-5 for the parts outside the CDR3, the full variable domain is DVKVTQSSRYLVKRTGEKVFLECVQDMDHENMFWYRQDPGLGLRLIYFSYDVKMKEKGDIPEGYSVSREKKERFSLILESASTNQTSMYLCASSSRNQPQHFGDGTRLSIL.

This clone was picked up many times. Other DNA sequences of this sample code for an identical CDR3. This chain links TRBV30 with TRBJ2-5; a weak D match, TRBD2 (5 bases). Germline V lookup: CDR1 GTSNPN, CDR2 SVGIG (reference sequence). This CDR3 is 14 amino acids long. The germline V and J ends were trimmed by 1 base and 2 bases, with 11 bases remaining between them. CDR3 coding DNA: TGTGCCTGGAGTGAAGGAGGCAGTCAAGAGACCCAGTACTTC. Residues: CAWSEGGSQETQYF. Based on the CDR3 plus reference TRBV30 and TRBJ2-5, the full variable domain is SQTIHQWPATLVQPVGSPLSLECTVEGTSNPNLYWYRQAAGRGLQLLFYSVGIGQISSEVPQNLSASRPQDRQFILSSKKLLLSDSGFYLCAWSEGGSQETQYFGPGTRLLVL.

V gene TRBV7-3 combines with J gene TRBJ1-1; tentative D call: TRBD1 (6 bases). Germline values: CDR1 SGHTA, CDR2 FQGTGA. The CDR3 runs 16 residues. V lost 4 bases and J lost 3, with 18 bases in between. As DNA, the CDR3 is TGTGCCAGCAGCTCCCAACAGGGATCGGCGGACACTGAAGCTTTCTTT. Translating it yields CASSSQQGSADTEAFF.

J is TRBJ2-7 and V is TRBV5-1; maybe TRBD1 (6 bases). V was clipped by 4 bases and J by 1 base, with 18 bases between them. Germline V gene lookup returns CDR1 SGHRS and CDR2 YFSETQ. CDR3 size: 16 residues. As DNA, the CDR3 is TGCGCCAGCAGCCCCACTCCACAGGGACGGTCCTACGAGCAGTACTTC. Protein sequence: CASSPTPQGRSYEQYF.

The chain recombines TRBV28 with TRBJ2-1; 9 bases match TRBD2. V dropped 2 bases and J dropped 8; count of bases not matched to a gene: 10. This CDR3 contains 16 residues. CDR1 is MDHEN and CDR2 is SYDVKM in the germline V gene. CDR3 sequence (DNA): TGTGCCAGCAGTTTAAGGGGGCGGGAGGGTTTGGATGAGCAGTTCTTC. This gives the protein CASSLRGREGLDEQFF. Together with reference TRBV28 and TRBJ2-1, the CDR3 gives the full variable domain: DVKVTQSSRYLVKRTGEKVFLECVQDMDHENMFWYRQDPGLGLRLIYFSYDVKMKEKGDIPEGYSVSREKKERFSLILESASTNQTSMYLCASSLRGREGLDEQFFGPGTRLTVL.

This clone was observed a handful of times. The V gene is TRBV29-1, the J gene TRBJ1-1, with 9 bases lining up with TRBD1. The CDR3 sequence is 13 residues long. Germline V lookup: CDR1 SQVTM, CDR2 ANQGSEA. J lost 11 bases, V lost 4 bases, and 11 bases had no gene match. CDR3 region: CSVGPGTGLKAFF. CDR3 DNA: TGCAGCGTTGGTCCCGGGACAGGGTTGAAGGCTTTCTTT.

This chain connects TRBV5-4 to TRBJ2-2, with D possibly called TRBD1 or TRBD2 (5 bases each). The CDR3 has 15 amino acids. Between the trimmed V and J ends, which lost 4 bases and 4 bases, there was a span of 14 bases. Germline V gene sequence: CDR1 SGHNT, CDR2 YYREEE (reference sequence). The CDR3 DNA follows: TGTGCCAGCAGCCGTCTCGGGGCGGGCACCGGGGAGCTGTTTTTT. It codes for CASSRLGAGTGELFF.

The genes are TRBV28 and TRBJ2-5, with D perhaps TRBD1 or TRBD2 (5 bases each). Per germline, CDR1 MDHEN and CDR2 SYDVKM. CDR3 size: 14 residues. V was cut by 2 bases and J by 5 bases, with 12 bases left in between. CDR3 in amino acids: CASSLGGARETQYF. In DNA, the CDR3 is TGTGCCAGCAGTTTAGGGGGAGCCAGGGAGACCCAGTACTTC.

This chain connects TRBV6-1 to TRBJ2-2, with a weak D call TRBD1 (5 bases). The CDR3 extends over 12 amino acids. The ends were cut back, 7 bases at V and 6 bases at J, with 9 bases in the middle. Germline CDR1 is MNHNS and CDR2 is SASEGT. The CDR3 loop reads CASNQGAGELFF. The CDR3 DNA follows: TGTGCCAGCAATCAGGGCGCCGGGGAGCTGTTTTTT.

The chain recombines TRBV7-9 with TRBJ1-4; D gene unclear. The CDR3 spans 12 residues. Germline values: CDR1 SEHNR, CDR2 FQNEAQ (reference sequence). Trimming took 3 bases from V and 7 from J, leaving 6 bases between them. The CDR3 DNA sequence: TGTGCCAGCAGCTTTGGTAGTGAAAAACTGTTTTTT. Its translation is CASSFGSEKLFF.

J is TRBJ2-1 and V is TRBV19; 12 nucleotides line up with TRBD2. There are 15 residues in the CDR3. Looked up from germline, CDR1 is LNHDA and CDR2 is SQIVND (reference sequence). V lost 6 bases to trimming and J lost 8 bases; unmatched junction nucleotides: 8. The CDR3 protein is CASSRLAGGRDEQFF. As DNA, the CDR3 is TGTGCCAGTAGCCGCCTAGCGGGAGGGCGGGATGAGCAGTTCTTC.

This clone was seen a single time. An end of the junction differs from the germline gene, which may be a read error. This chain uses TRBV7-9 with TRBJ2-7, with D unresolved. Germline values: CDR1 SEHNR, CDR2 FQNEAQ (reference sequence). The CDR3 covers 14 residues. This CDR3 is CAGSLNTSSYEQYF. CDR3 bases: TGTGCCGGCAGCTTAAACACGAGCTCCTACGAGCAGTACTTC.

The V call is TRBV5-1, the J call TRBJ1-2, with TRBD1 as a possible D gene (6 bases). The V gene lost 0 bases and the J gene lost 8 bases, with 11 bases spanning the gap. The CDR3 has 13 amino acids. Germline V gene lookup returns CDR1 SGHRS and CDR2 YFSETQ. CDR3 in amino acids: CASSLGTAGGYTF. In DNA form, the CDR3 reads TGCGCCAGCAGCTTGGGGACAGCCGGGGGCTACACCTTC.

V is TRBV19 and J is TRBJ2-3; TRBD2 aligns across 13 bases. The germline CDR1 and CDR2 sequences are LNHDA and SQIVND (reference sequence). The V segment lost 1 base and the J segment 2 bases; nucleotides outside the gene matches: 3. This CDR3 is 17 amino acids long. CDR3 coding DNA: TGTGCCAGTAGTATAGGGGGACTAGCGGGATACACAGATACGCAGTATTTT. Protein: CASSIGGLAGYTDTQYF. Full variable domain (rest looked up from reference TRBV19 and TRBJ2-3): DGGITQSPKYLFRKEGQNVTLSCEQNLNHDAMYWYRQDPGQGLRLIYYSQIVNDFQKGDIAEGYSVSREKKESFPLTVTSAQKNPTAFYLCASSIGGLAGYTDTQYFGPGTRLTVL.

The chain joins TRBV5-1 to TRBJ2-1, with TRBD2 matching over 9 bases. There are 16 residues in the CDR3. The germline V gene has CDR1 SGHRS and CDR2 YFSETQ. The ends lost 4 bases at V and 3 bases at J; junction bases unmatched: 8. The CDR3 here is CASSHSGTSNYNEQFF. The CDR3 DNA reads as TGCGCCAGCAGCCACTCCGGGACTAGCAACTACAATGAGCAGTTCTTC.

This clone appeared once. This chain connects TRBV4-3 to TRBJ2-7; 13 bases are shared with TRBD2. With V trimmed by 2 bases and J by 5 bases, 6 bases remained unmatched. Looked up from germline, CDR1 is LGHNA and CDR2 is YSLEER. This CDR3 contains 16 residues. CDR3 nucleotides: TGCGCCAGCAGCCAAACTAGCGGGAGGGCCTACCACGAGCAGTACTTC. Translation: CASSQTSGRAYHEQYF.

The chain employs TRBV28 and TRBJ2-1; 13 nucleotides line up with TRBD2. Germline CDR1 and CDR2: MDHEN and SYDVKM. This CDR3 has 16 residues. The J segment lost 4 bases and the V segment lost 6 bases, leaving 6 bases of the junction unmatched. The CDR3 nucleotides read TGTGCCAGCAGAACCCGGACTAGCGGGAGTTACAATGAGCAGTTCTTC. It translates to CASRTRTSGSYNEQFF.

About this clone: The sample holds other DNA sequences that translate to the same CDR3. Here the CDR3 DNA reads TGCAGTGCCGGACAGGGTGGCGAGCAGTACTTC. Translating it yields CSAGQGGEQYF. V gene TRBV20-1 combines with J gene TRBJ2-7; 8 positions match TRBD1. CDR1 is DFQATT, CDR2 SNEGSKA, per germline (reference sequence). The trim removed 6 bases at V and 6 bases at J, leaving 4 bases unmatched. The CDR3 sequence is 11 residues long.

This clone showed up just once. The chain is built from TRBV11-2 and TRBJ2-2; the D gene is possibly TRBD2 (7 bases). CDR3 length: 14 amino acids. Per the germline V gene, CDR1 is SGHAT and CDR2 is FQNNGV. Trimming left V 7 bases short and J 3 bases short, with 12 bases between. In DNA form, the CDR3 reads TGTGCCAGCACCTGGGGGGGCCACACCGGGGAGCTGTTTTTT. Protein product: CASTWGGHTGELFF.

The CDR3 region is CASSIRLAGDSYEQYF. In nucleotides, the CDR3 is TGTGCCAGCAGTATCAGACTAGCGGGAGACTCCTACGAGCAGTACTTC. The V gene is TRBV27, the J gene TRBJ2-7; TRBD2 agrees at 12 bases. V shed 5 bases and J 0 bases; nucleotides not matched to a gene: 5. This CDR3 has 16 amino acids. From germline, CDR1 is MNHEY and CDR2 SMNVEV (reference sequence).

This chain connects TRBV19 to TRBJ2-7; D possibly uses TRBD1 or TRBD2 (5 bases each). The CDR3 runs 16 residues. From germline, CDR1 is LNHDA and CDR2 SQIVND (reference sequence). V lost 5 bases and J 3 bases, leaving 20 bases between the germline ends. The CDR3 reads CASSSTPRDGYYEQYF. As DNA, the CDR3 is TGTGCCAGTAGTTCAACCCCCCGGGACGGATACTACGAGCAGTACTTC.

CDR3 residues: CASSITGLAGGNEQYF. For the CDR3, the DNA is TGTGCCAGTAGTATCACGGGACTAGCGGGAGGGAACGAGCAGTACTTC. This chain uses TRBV19 with TRBJ2-7; 16 positions agree with TRBD2. The CDR3 spans 16 residues. Germline V lookup: CDR1 LNHDA, CDR2 SQIVND (reference sequence). The J segment lost 5 bases and the V segment lost 3 bases, leaving 4 bases of the junction unmatched.

This clone was recorded only once. The rearrangement joins TRBV11-1 to TRBJ1-1, with 10 bases lining up with TRBD1. The CDR3 extends over 15 amino acids. CDR1 is SGHAT, CDR2 FQDESV, per germline (reference sequence). V dropped 5 bases and J dropped 3; count of bases not matched to a gene: 6. CDR3 in amino acids: CASSQDRGWDTEAFF. The CDR3 DNA follows: TGTGCCAGCAGCCAGGACAGGGGGTGGGACACTGAAGCTTTCTTT.